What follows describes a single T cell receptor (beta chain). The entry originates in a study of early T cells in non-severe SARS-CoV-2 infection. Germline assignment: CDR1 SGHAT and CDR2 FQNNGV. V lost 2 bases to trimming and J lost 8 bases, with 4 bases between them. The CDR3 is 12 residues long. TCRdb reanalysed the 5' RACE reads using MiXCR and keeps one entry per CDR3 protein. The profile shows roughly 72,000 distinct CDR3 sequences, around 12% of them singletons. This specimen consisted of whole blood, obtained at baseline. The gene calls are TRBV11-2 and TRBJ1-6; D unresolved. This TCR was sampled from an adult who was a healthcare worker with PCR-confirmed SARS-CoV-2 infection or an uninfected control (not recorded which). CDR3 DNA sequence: TGTGCCAGCAGCTTACAAGATTCACCCCTCCACTTT. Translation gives CASSLQDSPLHF.